This record covers a single T cell receptor beta chain. Per the original methods: Nucleated cell number was recorded as an estimate derived from reference gene primer amplification. Repertoires were generated with immunoSEQ multiplex PCR, while TCRdb's copy carries only in-frame clones and drops some. The D gene and trimming were derived from the DNA, and the V and J assignments and clone size from that table. This table holds some 50,000 clones, 85% to 90% found once. The entry originates in a study of blood T cell repertoires in COVID-19. Study-wide context: Nucleic acid was either cDNA or gDNA, and it came from T cells, B-cell-depleted T cells, or PBMCs.

CDR1 is LGHNA and CDR2 is YNFKEQ in the germline V gene. J lost 8 bases, V lost 1 base, and 6 bases had no gene match. The CDR3 sequence is 15 residues long. Participants were placed into cohorts based on the clinical history they reported. Either two negative PCRs, clearance, or symptom resolution qualified Cohort 3 donors as recovered. The sequence came from a woman between 50 and 59 years old who had recovered from COVID-19. The V gene is TRBV4-2, the J gene TRBJ1-4; 8 positions agree with TRBD1. Sequencing used PBMCs or T cells enriched from blood (not recorded which). The CDR3 spells CASSQGAGGREKLFF. CDR3 coding DNA: TGTGCCAGCAGCCAAGGGGCAGGGGGCCGGGAAAAACTGTTTTTT.